Below are 23 T cell receptor beta chains sequenced from a single sample in a study of blood T cell repertoires in COVID-19. TCRdb's copy holds only in-frame clones and misses some; the assay was immunoSEQ multiplex PCR. The sample carries a few hundred thousand clones, about 90% recorded once. Material for sequencing was PBMCs or T cells enriched from blood (not recorded which). Source of these receptors: a young man who had recovered from COVID-19.

This chain links TRBV2 with TRBJ1-6, with D tentatively TRBD1 (6 bases). The germline V gene encodes CDR1 SNHLY and CDR2 FYNNEI. The length of the CDR3 is 15 residues. V shed 2 bases and J shed 8 bases, with 13 bases lying between them. CDR3 DNA: TGTGCCAGCAGTGAACCCAGGGGTCTCGATTCACCCCTCCACTTT. This encodes CASSEPRGLDSPLHF.

The CDR3 bases are TGTGCCAGCAGTTTAGGCAGGGCTTCCTACGAGCAGTACTTC. Protein: CASSLGRASYEQYF. The chain recombines TRBV27 with TRBJ2-7; perhaps TRBD1 as D (5 bases). This CDR3 contains 14 residues. The ends were cut back, 2 bases at V and 1 base at J, with 9 bases in the middle. Per the germline V gene, CDR1 is MNHEY and CDR2 is SMNVEV (reference sequence).

This chain joins TRBV6-5 and TRBJ1-2, with TRBD1 matching over 10 bases. Trimming took 5 bases from V and 7 from J; bases not matched to a gene: 7. CDR1 and CDR2 from the germline V gene are MNHEY and SVGAGI. This CDR3 is built from 14 residues. The CDR3 sequence is CASSTGQGFGGYTF. The CDR3 nucleotides read TGTGCCAGCAGTACGGGACAGGGGTTCGGTGGCTACACCTTC.

This clone was observed once. This rearrangement joins TRBV9 to TRBJ1-3; unclear D gene. CDR1 SGDLS and CDR2 YYNGEE come from the germline V gene. V shed 0 bases and J shed 0 bases, with 10 bases lying between them. The CDR3 is 16 amino acids. The CDR3 is CASSVVPGSSGNTIYF. CDR3 nucleotides: TGTGCCAGCAGCGTAGTTCCGGGGAGCTCTGGAAACACCATATATTTT.

This clone was found a few times. A read error may produce the germline difference seen at one junction end. This chain uses TRBV14 with TRBJ2-5; D gene ambiguous. Germline V gene lookup returns CDR1 SGHDN and CDR2 FVKESK. CDR3 length: 14 residues. CDR3 DNA: TGTGCCAGCAGCAAAGAGATCCGGTCGGAGACCCAGTACTTC. Encoded protein: CASSKEIRSETQYF.

The chain combines TRBV7-6 with TRBJ1-1; D may be TRBD1 (6 bases). With 5 bases removed from V and 11 bases from J, the gap between germline ends came to 15 bases. CDR1 SGHVS and CDR2 FNYEAQ come from the germline V gene. The CDR3 extends over 12 amino acids. The CDR3 region is CASSQEQGLAFF. CDR3 coding DNA: TGTGCCAGCAGCCAAGAACAGGGATTGGCTTTCTTT.

This clone occurred a few times. This chain connects TRBV28 to TRBJ2-5; D may be TRBD2 (6 bases). The length of the CDR3 is 13 residues. With 6 bases removed from V and 5 bases from J, the gap between germline ends came to 13 bases. Per the germline V gene, CDR1 is MDHEN and CDR2 is SYDVKM. CDR3 in DNA: TGTGCCAGCAGCTCCGGGACTTTGGAGACCCAGTACTTC. Translation gives CASSSGTLETQYF. The whole variable domain, remainder taken from reference TRBV28 and TRBJ2-5, is DVKVTQSSRYLVKRTGEKVFLECVQDMDHENMFWYRQDPGLGLRLIYFSYDVKMKEKGDIPEGYSVSREKKERFSLILESASTNQTSMYLCASSSGTLETQYFGPGTRLLVL.

V and J are TRBV30 and TRBJ1-5; D unresolved. The CDR3 consists of 12 residues. Germline V CDR1 and CDR2: GTSNPN, SVGIG (reference sequence). V lost 0 bases and J lost 8, with 8 bases in between. In DNA form, the CDR3 reads TGTGCCTGGAGTGTATCGAGGGAGCCCCAGCATTTT. Translation: CAWSVSREPQHF.

The J gene is TRBJ2-3, the V gene TRBV10-3; D not resolved. The CDR3 totals 13 residues. V lost 5 bases and J lost 6, with 12 bases in between. The germline gives CDR1 ENHRY, CDR2 SYGVKD. CDR3 bases: TGTGCCATCAGTCCTGGCACATTCGATACGCAGTATTTT. It is translated as CAISPGTFDTQYF.

This clone has a handful of counts. The genes are TRBV7-2 and TRBJ2-2, with 8 bases that match TRBD2. CDR1 SGHTA and CDR2 FQGNSA come from the germline V gene. V shed 5 bases and J 4 bases; nucleotides not matched to a gene: 6. CDR3 length equals 15 residues. The CDR3 sequence: CASSPGGASTGELFF. The DNA for the CDR3 is TGTGCCAGCAGCCCCGGGGGGGCATCCACCGGGGAGCTGTTTTTT.

V is TRBV20-1 and J is TRBJ2-1; 11 bases match TRBD2. CDR1 is DFQATT, CDR2 SNEGSKA, per germline (reference sequence). Trimming at V came to 3 bases and at J to 6 bases, leaving 7 bases not matched to a gene. The CDR3 has 15 amino acids. The CDR3 bases are TGCAGTGCTAGTAGGTCTAGCGGGGGGATCAATGAGCAGTTCTTC. Translating it yields CSASRSSGGINEQFF.

V gene TRBV28 combines with J gene TRBJ1-5; 9 bases map to TRBD1. Trimming cost V 6 bases and J 7 bases; bases outside gene matches: 10. The germline V gene has CDR1 MDHEN and CDR2 SYDVKM. The CDR3 extends over 15 amino acids. CDR3 amino acids: CASRYPGQGGQPQHF. The CDR3 bases are TGTGCCAGCAGATATCCGGGACAGGGAGGACAGCCCCAGCATTTT.

The chain carries TRBV3-1 (or the pseudogene TRBV3-2) and TRBJ1-6; 12 nucleotides agree with TRBD1. CDR1 and CDR2 (germline): LGHDT, YNNKEL (reference sequence). Trimming took 5 bases from V and 7 from J; bases not matched to a gene: 9. The CDR3 has 17 residues. The CDR3 bases are TGTGCCAGCAGCACTACCTTCGGGACAGGGGGCAATTCACCCCTCCACTTT. This sequence encodes CASSTTFGTGGNSPLHF.

V and J are TRBV19 and TRBJ2-3, with 10 bases matching TRBD2. This CDR3 region has 18 residues. CDR1 and CDR2 (germline): LNHDA, SQIVND (reference sequence). V lost 3 bases and J lost 5; bases outside the gene matches: 14. The DNA for the CDR3 is TGTGCCAGTAGTATGGGGCCGAGCGGGGGGGTACAAGTAGATACGCAGTATTTT. Residues: CASSMGPSGGVQVDTQYF.

The sample holds a few counts of this clone. The genes are TRBV2 and TRBJ2-3; no reliable D call. In germline, CDR1 is SNHLY, CDR2 FYNNEI. V lost 7 bases to trimming and J lost 5 bases, with 13 bases between them. This CDR3 spans 13 amino acids. Written as DNA, the CDR3 is TGTGCCAGCATTCCTCTCAAGCGAGATACGCAGTATTTT. Translation gives CASIPLKRDTQYF.

V is TRBV19 and J is TRBJ1-5; 7 positions agree with TRBD1. With 6 bases clipped from V and 7 bases from J, the junction kept 3 bases outside the gene matches. CDR3 length: 12 residues. Germline V gives CDR1 LNHDA, CDR2 SQIVND (reference sequence). The CDR3 is CASRLGGQPQHF. CDR3 bases: TGTGCCAGTAGACTAGGGGGCCAGCCCCAGCATTTT.

The rearrangement links TRBV12-5 to TRBJ2-1, with D possibly matching TRBD2 (6 bases). CDR3 length: 13 amino acids. V gave up 5 bases and J gave up 8 bases, with 13 bases separating them. Germline V CDR1 and CDR2: LGHNT, FRNRAP. CDR3 sequence (DNA): TGTGCTAGTGGTCCACAACTAGCCGATGAGCAGTTCTTC. It is translated as CASGPQLADEQFF.

Concerning this clone itself: A read error may account for a junction end that differs from germline. The chain recombines TRBV6-5 with TRBJ2-7; 9 bases fit TRBD1. Looked up from germline, CDR1 is MNHEY and CDR2 is SVGAGI. The CDR3 extends over 15 amino acids. CDR3 sequence: CASSDSGTGLREQYF. CDR3 sequence (DNA): TGTGCCAGCAGTGACTCCGGGACAGGGTTAAGGGAGCAGTACTTC.

The V and J genes are TRBV4-1 and TRBJ2-3; no definite D call. CDR1 is MGHRA and CDR2 is YSYEKL in the germline V gene. V was pared by 1 base and J by 0 bases, with 11 bases between. The CDR3 has 16 amino acids. The DNA for the CDR3 is TGCGCCAGCAGCCAAGGGGTAGCCTCTAGCACAGATACGCAGTATTTT. This codes for CASSQGVASSTDTQYF.

The genes are TRBV5-6 and TRBJ2-1; TRBD1 agrees at 7 bases. The germline CDR1 and CDR2 sequences are SGHDT and YYEEEE. The CDR3 extends over 13 amino acids. V shed 1 base and J 11 bases; nucleotides not matched to a gene: 6. The CDR3 DNA follows: TGTGCCAGCAGCTTGTTACAGGGGCTGAAGCAGTTCTTC. Encoded protein: CASSLLQGLKQFF.

J is TRBJ1-1 and V is TRBV19, with D tentatively TRBD1 (6 bases). V was clipped by 10 bases and J by 5 bases, with 14 bases between them. CDR3 size: 12 residues. Germline-derived CDR1 and CDR2 are LNHDA and SQIVND (reference sequence). Here the CDR3 reads CATFKGGTEAFF. CDR3 coding DNA: TGTGCCACCTTCAAGGGGGGGACTGAAGCTTTCTTT.

The chain couples TRBV18 to TRBJ1-5; D is unclear. Trimming pared 1 base from V and 7 bases from J, leaving 14 bases between. This CDR3 is 15 amino acids long. Germline V lookup: CDR1 KGHSH, CDR2 LQKENI. CDR3 sequence: CASSPQGYRIQPQHF. Written as DNA, the CDR3 is TGTGCCAGCTCACCACAAGGTTACAGAATACAGCCCCAGCATTTT.

The rearrangement joins TRBV19 to TRBJ1-4, with a possible D match to TRBD1 (5 bases). Deletions cut 3 bases from V and 8 bases from J, with 16 bases between. Per germline, CDR1 LNHDA and CDR2 SQIVND (reference sequence). The length of the CDR3 is 15 residues. The CDR3: CASSIGAGLNEKLFF. In DNA form, the CDR3 reads TGTGCCAGTAGTATCGGTGCAGGGCTAAACGAAAAACTGTTTTTT.